The rows below give T cell receptor beta chains drawn from one sample of a study of blood T cell repertoires in COVID-19. Clones were sequenced by immunoSEQ multiplex PCR, and TCRdb holds only the in-frame ones, with some missing. This sample has fewer than 450,000 clones, with roughly 90% found just once. Sequenced: PBMCs or T cells enriched from blood (not recorded which). Every receptor here comes from a woman aged 25 to 39 who had recovered from COVID-19. CDR3s leave out the opening cysteine and the closing phenylalanine or tryptophan. A D gene is named only where the DNA matches it firmly.

d_gene,j_gene,v_gene,CDR3aa
TRBD1,TRBJ2-2,TRBV5-1,ASSLQTGTGGSGELF
NA,TRBJ1-2,TRBV21-1,ASTRGINYGYT
NA,TRBJ1-4,TRBV10-1,ASSGGAGEEKLF
NA,TRBJ2-1,TRBV5-1,ASSLQAGAYNEQF
TRBD1,TRBJ1-6,TRBV12-3/TRBV12-4,ASSRGQLPLH
NA,TRBJ2-2,TRBV28,ASSLSGQGIGELF
NA,TRBJ1-5,TRBV15,ATTDRRNQPQH
NA,TRBJ1-2,TRBV3-1/TRBV3-2,ASSPPGETGYGYT
NA,TRBJ2-3,TRBV3-1/TRBV3-2,ASSQDSTDTQY
NA,TRBJ2-7,TRBV9,ASSRGGTVLEQY